What follows describes a single T cell receptor beta chain. Clones were sequenced by immunoSEQ multiplex PCR, and TCRdb holds only the in-frame ones, with some missing. The top ten hold around 1.9% of the sample, which has tens of thousands of clones, almost 96% seen once. This specimen comes from a study of control samples from healthy donors and cancer patients. Germline V gene sequence: CDR1 MNHEY, CDR2 SMNVEV (reference sequence). V was clipped by 6 bases and J by 4 bases, with 12 bases between them. The CDR3 consists of 14 residues. The sequence derives from a woman in her 30s in good health. The V and J genes are TRBV27 and TRBJ1-4; D possibly corresponds to TRBD1 (5 bases). The sequencing sample was made of blood. The CDR3 coding sequence is TGTGCCAGCAGACCTACAGGTTTTAATGAAAAACTGTTTTTT. Encoded protein: CASRPTGFNEKLFF.